The 23 T cell receptor beta chains listed next were all sequenced from one sample in a study of identical twins (TCRdb year 2016). The method behind the library was 5' RACE. The reads were generated on an Illumina HiSeq 2000. TCRdb trimmed the raw reads at Q25, called clones with MiXCR and kept productive beta chains. Each CDR3 protein gets just one entry, which takes the most common genes and DNA from the rows behind it. The sample includes 690,000 or so distinct CDR3 sequences, with roughly 6.2% observed a single time. The top ten hold around 1.7% of the sample. The sequenced sample consisted of naive T cells sorted from blood. Read against the paper, the sample's cell subset or site label means: cells isolated with a human naive T-cell isolation kit. The source of these receptors is a man aged 18-30 years in good health.

J is TRBJ2-5 and V is TRBV20-1; D may be TRBD2 (6 bases). CDR3 length: 14 amino acids. CDR1 and CDR2 (germline): DFQATT, SNEGSKA (reference sequence). V lost 1 base, J lost 1 base, and 10 bases lay in between. The CDR3 DNA follows: TGCAGTGCTAGAGCCAGGGACTTCCAAGAGACCCAGTACTTC. It specifies CSARARDFQETQYF.

This clonotype was seen ten or more times. The chain combines TRBV6-1 with TRBJ1-4; perhaps TRBD1 as D (6 bases). V was cut by 6 bases and J by 5 bases, with 16 bases left in between. The CDR3 is made up of 15 amino acids. Germline lookup yields CDR1 MNHNS and CDR2 SASEGT. The CDR3 loop is CASRPLQGKNEKLFF. CDR3 DNA: TGTGCCAGCAGGCCACTACAGGGCAAAAATGAAAAACTGTTTTTT.

In this sample, this clonotype turned up many times. J is TRBJ2-7 and V is TRBV10-3; D may be TRBD1 (7 bases). The CDR3 spans 13 residues. Trimming left V 6 bases short and J 5 bases short, with 14 bases between. CDR1 and CDR2 (germline): ENHRY, SYGVKD. In nucleotides, the CDR3 is TGTGCCATCAGCCGACAGGGCGGGGACGAGCAGTACGTC. This translates into CAISRQGGDEQYV.

This clonotype was counted many times. The chain couples TRBV20-1 to TRBJ1-2, with D unclear. Trimming pared 2 bases from V and 4 bases from J, leaving 8 bases between. The CDR3 runs 12 residues. Germline CDR1 and CDR2: DFQATT and SNEGSKA (reference sequence). CDR3 coding DNA: TGCAGTGCTAGATCAGCGCGCTATGGCTACACCTTC. Residues: CSARSARYGYTF.

The rearrangement uses TRBV5-1 and TRBJ2-6, with 12 positions matching TRBD2. The length of the CDR3 is 17 residues. Germline CDR1 SGHRS, CDR2 YFSETQ. Germline trimming cut 0 bases from V and 2 bases from J; bases unmatched to any gene: 0. The CDR3 sequence: CASSLGLAGAGANVLTF. The DNA of the CDR3 is TGCGCCAGCAGCTTGGGACTAGCGGGAGCTGGGGCCAACGTCCTGACTTTC.

This clonotype was detected many times. This chain connects TRBV12-3 or TRBV12-4 to TRBJ1-1, with D possibly matching TRBD1 (5 bases). This CDR3 is 14 amino acids long. V was shortened by 7 bases and J by 2 bases, with 14 bases between the two germline ends. CDR3 sequence: CASTLDGGNTEAFF. DNA of the CDR3: TGTGCCAGCACTCTGGATGGGGGAAACACTGAAGCTTTCTTT.

This clonotype was seen only a few times. CDR3 sequence reads: CASAVRGQNTEAFF. In DNA, the CDR3 is TGTGCCAGCGCGGTGCGTGGACAGAACACTGAAGCTTTCTTT. V usage is TRBV7-9 and J usage is TRBJ1-1, with a possible D match to TRBD1 (5 bases). The CDR3 length is 14 residues. Trimming shortened V by 8 bases and J by 1 base, and 14 bases separated the two germline ends. Germline values: CDR1 SEHNR, CDR2 FQNEAQ (reference sequence).

The table lists this clonotype with many counts. The chain joins TRBV5-1 to TRBJ2-1; TRBD1 is a possible D gene (5 bases). Germline CDR1 is SGHRS and CDR2 is YFSETQ. This CDR3 region has 12 residues. The V gene lost 7 bases and the J gene lost 9 bases, with 14 bases spanning the gap. The CDR3 DNA reads TGCGCCAGCGCGCCTACAGGCGGTGAGCAGTTCTTC. Its translation is CASAPTGGEQFF.

This clonotype was detected many times. The rearrangement links TRBV3-1 to TRBJ2-1; 8 bases are shared with TRBD2. The CDR3 is 14 amino acids. The trim removed 4 bases at V and 5 bases at J, leaving 4 bases unmatched. Germline assignment: CDR1 LGHDT and CDR2 YNNKEL (reference sequence). The CDR3 reads CASSPMTSDNEQFF. In DNA, the CDR3 is TGTGCCAGCAGCCCAATGACTAGCGACAATGAGCAGTTCTTC.

This clonotype was recorded many times. The CDR3 region is CAWSTGGKYGYTF. The DNA for the CDR3 is TGTGCCTGGAGTACGGGGGGCAAGTATGGCTACACCTTC. This sequence joins TRBV30 and TRBJ1-2; the D gene is possibly TRBD1 (6 bases). Trimming left V 2 bases short and J 5 bases short, with 12 bases between. This CDR3 has 13 residues. The germline CDR1 and CDR2 sequences are GTSNPN and SVGIG (reference sequence).

There are many counts of this clonotype. V gene TRBV20-1 combines with J gene TRBJ2-4, with TRBD1 as a possible D gene (6 bases). Trimming cost V 6 bases and J 3 bases, with 18 bases left between them. CDR1 and CDR2 (germline): DFQATT, SNEGSKA (reference sequence). This CDR3 contains 15 residues. The CDR3 reads CSAGTGYRGKNIQYF. CDR3 nucleotides: TGCAGTGCGGGAACAGGGTATCGGGGCAAAAACATTCAGTACTTC.

This clonotype was detected ten times or more. The chain joins TRBV5-6 to TRBJ2-1; TRBD2 matches 8 bases. This CDR3 has 16 amino acids. J lost 7 bases, V lost 4 bases, and 13 bases had no gene match. Looked up from germline, CDR1 is SGHDT and CDR2 is YYEEEE. DNA for the CDR3: TGTGCCAGCAGCCCTGAGGCGGGAGGAAGTGGGAATGAGCAGTTCTTC. Translated: CASSPEAGGSGNEQFF.

In its sample, this clonotype was seen many times. The J gene is TRBJ2-1, the V gene TRBV7-9; TRBD2 matches 14 bases. The CDR3 totals 15 residues. V was pared by 6 bases and J by 7 bases, with 5 bases of the junction left unmatched. The germline CDR1 and CDR2 sequences are SEHNR and FQNEAQ (reference sequence). CDR3 sequence reads: CASRTGLAGENEQFF. The CDR3 region has the DNA TGTGCCAGCAGAACGGGACTAGCGGGAGAGAATGAGCAGTTCTTC.

This clonotype occurred many times. The J gene is TRBJ2-7, the V gene TRBV13, with 9 bases identical to TRBD2. J was trimmed by 1 base and V by 5 bases; bases with no gene match: 9. The CDR3 extends over 16 amino acids. Per the germline V gene, CDR1 is PRHDT and CDR2 is FYEKMQ (reference sequence). The CDR3 DNA reads as TGTGCCAGCAGCAGAATTCTAGCGGGAAGGTCCTACGAGCAGTACTTC. It yields the protein CASSRILAGRSYEQYF.

This clonotype was observed a handful of times. The rearrangement uses TRBV15 and TRBJ2-7; TRBD1 matches at 7 bases. The junction had 4 bases not matched to a gene; V was cut back by 4 bases and J by 1 base. This CDR3 has 14 amino acids. In germline, CDR1 is LNHNV, CDR2 YYDKDF (reference sequence). The CDR3: CATSTDRASYEQYV. Written as DNA, the CDR3 is TGTGCCACCAGCACAGACAGGGCGTCCTACGAGCAGTACGTC.

This clonotype was seen ten or more times. This sequence joins TRBV5-1 and TRBJ1-1; D may be TRBD1 (5 bases). The V end was cut by 0 bases, the J end by 1 base, with 10 bases between. The CDR3 runs to 15 residues. The germline V gene has CDR1 SGHRS and CDR2 YFSETQ. CDR3 nucleotides: TGCGCCAGCAGCTTGGCCGGGGCAGGGAACACTGAAGCTTTCTTT. Translated: CASSLAGAGNTEAFF.

This clonotype came up many times. The chain is built from TRBV11-2 and TRBJ2-3; the D is unclear. The CDR3 spans 12 residues. V dropped 6 bases and J dropped 4 bases, with 8 bases sitting between them. Germline-derived CDR1 and CDR2 are SGHAT and FQNNGV. The CDR3 nucleotides read TGTGCCAGCAGTTTTGGAGCAGATACGCAGTATTTT. This codes for CASSFGADTQYF.

This clonotype was counted a few times. The chain carries TRBV20-1 and TRBJ2-3, with a weak D call TRBD2 (5 bases). Per germline, CDR1 DFQATT and CDR2 SNEGSKA (reference sequence). V lost 5 bases and J 7 bases, leaving 16 bases between the germline ends. The CDR3 loop spans 13 amino acids. CDR3 nucleotides: TGCAGTGCTCTTTATGGACTGTTGTATACGCAGTATTTT. It encodes CSALYGLLYTQYF.

This clonotype was observed a few times. CDR3 bases: TGTGCCACCTACTCCGGGACTAGGAAGACCCAGTACTTC. Translating it yields CATYSGTRKTQYF. The chain has TRBV28 and TRBJ2-5; TRBD2 aligns across 8 bases. The ends lost 10 bases at V and 6 bases at J; junction bases unmatched: 10. The CDR3 sequence is 13 residues long. Germline CDR1 and CDR2: MDHEN and SYDVKM.

This clonotype has more than one count but fewer than ten. The genes are TRBV6-6 and TRBJ2-7, with D perhaps being TRBD1 or TRBD2 (5 bases each). In germline, CDR1 is MNHNY, CDR2 SVGAGI (reference sequence). Trimming left V 6 bases short and J 2 bases short, with 11 bases between. The CDR3 consists of 13 residues. CDR3 residues: CASSIQGPYEQYF. For the CDR3, the DNA is TGTGCCAGCAGCATCCAGGGACCCTACGAGCAGTACTTC.

This clonotype was picked up many times. J is TRBJ1-1 and V is TRBV29-1; D is perhaps TRBD1 (5 bases). Germline CDR1 reads SQVTM; CDR2 reads ANQGSEA. This CDR3 is built from 13 residues. V lost 3 bases, J lost 5 bases, and 13 bases lay in between. CDR3: CSVDRVGGTEAFF. For the CDR3, the DNA is TGCAGCGTTGACCGGGTGGGGGGGACTGAAGCTTTCTTT.

This clonotype was seen many times. The chain couples TRBV12-3 or TRBV12-4 to TRBJ2-3; a weak D match, TRBD1 (7 bases). The CDR3 covers 15 residues. V lost 5 bases to trimming and J lost 3 bases, with 15 bases between them. CDR3 in DNA: TGTGCCAGCAGTCCCCCAGGGGGGTTTACAGATACGCAGTATTTT. This translates into CASSPPGGFTDTQYF.

The table lists this clonotype with many counts. V usage is TRBV6-1 and J usage is TRBJ2-1, with D maybe TRBD2 (6 bases). CDR3 length: 14 residues. CDR1 is MNHNS and CDR2 is SASEGT in the germline V gene. The V and J ends lost 6 bases and 2 bases respectively, with 11 bases between them. The CDR3 coding sequence is TGTGCCAGCAGCCCGCGGGGCGCCTACAATGAGCAGTTCTTC. Protein sequence: CASSPRGAYNEQFF.